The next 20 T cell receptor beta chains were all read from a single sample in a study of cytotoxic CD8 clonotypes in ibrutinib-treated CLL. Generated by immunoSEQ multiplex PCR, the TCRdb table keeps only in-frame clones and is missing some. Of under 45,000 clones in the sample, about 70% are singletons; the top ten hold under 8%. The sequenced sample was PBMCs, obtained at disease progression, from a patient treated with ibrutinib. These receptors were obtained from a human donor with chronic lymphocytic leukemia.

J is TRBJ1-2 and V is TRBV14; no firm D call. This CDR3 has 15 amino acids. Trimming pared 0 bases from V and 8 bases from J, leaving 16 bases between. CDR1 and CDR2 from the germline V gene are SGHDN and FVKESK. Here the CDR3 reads CASSQDLTGVGGYTF. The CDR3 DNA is TGTGCCAGCAGCCAAGATCTAACTGGGGTTGGAGGCTACACCTTC.

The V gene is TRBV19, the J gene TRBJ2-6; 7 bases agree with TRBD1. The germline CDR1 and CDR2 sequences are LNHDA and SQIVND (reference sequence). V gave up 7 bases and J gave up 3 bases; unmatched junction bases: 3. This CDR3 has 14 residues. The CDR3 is CASKAGGGANVLTF. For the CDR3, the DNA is TGTGCCAGTAAGGCAGGGGGTGGGGCCAACGTCCTGACTTTC.

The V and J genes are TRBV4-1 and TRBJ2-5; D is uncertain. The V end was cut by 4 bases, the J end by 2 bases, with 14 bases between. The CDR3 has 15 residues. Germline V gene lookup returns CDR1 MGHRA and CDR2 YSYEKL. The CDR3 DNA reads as TGCGCCAGCAGCCGTGTAGGGCCTTCACAAGAGACCCAGTACTTC. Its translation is CASSRVGPSQETQYF.

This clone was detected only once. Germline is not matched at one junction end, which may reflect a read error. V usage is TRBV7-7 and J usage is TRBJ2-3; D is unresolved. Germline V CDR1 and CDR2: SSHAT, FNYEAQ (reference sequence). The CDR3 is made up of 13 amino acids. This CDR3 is CASSFLSTDTQYF. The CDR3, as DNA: TGTGCTAGCAGCTTTCTGAGCACAGATACGCAGTATTTT.

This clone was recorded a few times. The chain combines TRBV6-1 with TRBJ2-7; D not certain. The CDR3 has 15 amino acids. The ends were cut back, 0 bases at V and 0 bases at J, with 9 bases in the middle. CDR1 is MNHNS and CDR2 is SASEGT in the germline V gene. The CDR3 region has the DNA TGTGCCAGCAGTGAAGCTAGCCAGGTCTCCTACGAGCAGTACTTC. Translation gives CASSEASQVSYEQYF.

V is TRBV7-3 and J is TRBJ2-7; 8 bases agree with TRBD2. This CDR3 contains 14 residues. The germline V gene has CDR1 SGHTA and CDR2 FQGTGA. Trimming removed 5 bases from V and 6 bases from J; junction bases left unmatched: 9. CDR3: CASSPERLATEQYF. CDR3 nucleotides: TGTGCCAGCAGCCCGGAGAGACTAGCGACCGAGCAGTACTTC. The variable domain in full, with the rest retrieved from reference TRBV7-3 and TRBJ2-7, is GAGVSQTPSNKVTEKGKYVELRCDPISGHTALYWYRQSLGQGPEFLIYFQGTGAADDSGLPNDRFFAVRPEGSVSTLKIQRTERGDSAVYLCASSPERLATEQYFGPGTRLTVT.

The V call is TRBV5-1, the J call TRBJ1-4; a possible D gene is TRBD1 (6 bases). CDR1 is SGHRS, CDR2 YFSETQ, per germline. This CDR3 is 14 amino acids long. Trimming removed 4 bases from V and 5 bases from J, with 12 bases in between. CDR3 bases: TGCGCCAGCAGCCAAGGACAGAAGAATGAAAAACTGTTTTTT. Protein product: CASSQGQKNEKLFF.

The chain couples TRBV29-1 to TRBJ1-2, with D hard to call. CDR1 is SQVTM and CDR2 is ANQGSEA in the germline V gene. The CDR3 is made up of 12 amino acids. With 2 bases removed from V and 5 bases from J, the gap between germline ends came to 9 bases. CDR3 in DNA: TGCAGCGTTGAAACCCCGGGGTATGGCTACACCTTC. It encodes CSVETPGYGYTF. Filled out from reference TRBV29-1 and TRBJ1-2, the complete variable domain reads SAVISQKPSRDICQRGTSLTIQCQVDSQVTMMFWYRQQPGQSLTLIATANQGSEATYESGFVIDKFPISRPNLTFSTLTVSNMSPEDSSIYLCSVETPGYGYTFGSGTRLTVV.

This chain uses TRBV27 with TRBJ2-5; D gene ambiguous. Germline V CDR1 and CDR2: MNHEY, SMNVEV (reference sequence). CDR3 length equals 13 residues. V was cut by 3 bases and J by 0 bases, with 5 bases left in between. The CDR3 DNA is TGTGCCAGCAGTTTCACGTACCAAGAGACCCAGTACTTC. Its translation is CASSFTYQETQYF.

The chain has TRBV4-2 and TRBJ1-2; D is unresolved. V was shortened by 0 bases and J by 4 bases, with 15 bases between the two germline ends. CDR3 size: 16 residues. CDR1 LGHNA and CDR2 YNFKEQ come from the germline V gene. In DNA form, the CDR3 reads TGTGCCAGCAGCCAAGAGGGAGATTTCGCGGCCTATGGCTACACCTTC. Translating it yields CASSQEGDFAAYGYTF.

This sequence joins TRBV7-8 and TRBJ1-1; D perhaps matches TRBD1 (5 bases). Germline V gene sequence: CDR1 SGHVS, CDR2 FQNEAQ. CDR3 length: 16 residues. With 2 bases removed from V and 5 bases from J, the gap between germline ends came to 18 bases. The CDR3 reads CASSLFYRGGGTEAFF. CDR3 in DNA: TGTGCCAGCAGCTTATTTTACCGGGGCGGGGGAACTGAAGCTTTCTTT.

This CDR3 reads CASSLAQAQETQYF. CDR3 coding DNA: TGCGCCAGCAGCTTGGCGCAGGCCCAAGAGACCCAGTACTTC. The gene calls are TRBV5-1 and TRBJ2-5; no firm D call. Trimming removed 0 bases at V and 1 base at J, with 7 bases between. The CDR3 length is 14 residues. The germline V gene encodes CDR1 SGHRS and CDR2 YFSETQ.

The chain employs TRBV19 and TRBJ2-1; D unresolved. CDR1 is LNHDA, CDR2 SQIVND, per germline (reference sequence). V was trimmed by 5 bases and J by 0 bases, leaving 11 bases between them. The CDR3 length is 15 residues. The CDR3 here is CASSDPSVSYNEQFF. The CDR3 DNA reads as TGTGCCAGTAGTGACCCCAGCGTCTCCTACAATGAGCAGTTCTTC. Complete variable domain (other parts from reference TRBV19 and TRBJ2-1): DGGITQSPKYLFRKEGQNVTLSCEQNLNHDAMYWYRQDPGQGLRLIYYSQIVNDFQKGDIAEGYSVSREKKESFPLTVTSAQKNPTAFYLCASSDPSVSYNEQFFGPGTRLTVL.

The CDR3 region is CASSLMDTYRTEKLFF. The CDR3 region has the DNA TGTGCCAGCAGTTTAATGGACACTTACAGAACTGAAAAACTGTTTTTT. V usage is TRBV28 and J usage is TRBJ1-4, with D possibly matching TRBD1 (5 bases). V was shortened by 2 bases and J by 7 bases, with 17 bases between the two germline ends. The CDR3 is made up of 16 amino acids. Germline V gene lookup returns CDR1 MDHEN and CDR2 SYDVKM.

Here the CDR3 reads CASSESFSGGGDTQYF. CDR3 DNA sequence: TGCGCCAGCAGTGAGTCGTTTTCGGGAGGGGGCGATACGCAGTATTTT. The rearrangement joins TRBV10-2 to TRBJ2-3, with D tentatively TRBD2 (8 bases). The CDR3 is made up of 16 amino acids. Germline CDR1 is WSHSY and CDR2 is SAAADI. V was cut by 0 bases and J by 6 bases, with 16 bases left in between.

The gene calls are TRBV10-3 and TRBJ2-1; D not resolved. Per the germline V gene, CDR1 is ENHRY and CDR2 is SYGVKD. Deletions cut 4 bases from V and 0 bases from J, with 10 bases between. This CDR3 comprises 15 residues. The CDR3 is CAISGEFGSYNEQFF. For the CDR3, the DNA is TGTGCCATCAGTGGCGAGTTCGGCTCCTACAATGAGCAGTTCTTC.

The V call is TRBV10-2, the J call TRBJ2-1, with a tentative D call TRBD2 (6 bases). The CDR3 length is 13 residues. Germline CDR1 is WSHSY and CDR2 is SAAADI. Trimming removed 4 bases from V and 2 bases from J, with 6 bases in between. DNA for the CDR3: TGCGCCAGCAGTGCGGGGGCCTACAATGAGCAGTTCTTC. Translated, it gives CASSAGAYNEQFF.

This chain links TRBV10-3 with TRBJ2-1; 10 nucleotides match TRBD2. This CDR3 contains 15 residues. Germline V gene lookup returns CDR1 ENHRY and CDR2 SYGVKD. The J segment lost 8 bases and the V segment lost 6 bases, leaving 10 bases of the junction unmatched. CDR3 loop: CAIRSASGRGDEQFF. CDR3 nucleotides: TGTGCCATCAGGTCGGCTAGCGGGAGAGGCGATGAGCAGTTCTTC.

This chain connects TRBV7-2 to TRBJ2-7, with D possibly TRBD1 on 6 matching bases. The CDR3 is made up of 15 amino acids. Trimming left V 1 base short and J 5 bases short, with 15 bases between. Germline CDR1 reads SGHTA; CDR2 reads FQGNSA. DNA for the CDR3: TGTGCCAGCAGCTTAGAGCCGAGGGGGATCCACGAGCAGTACTTC. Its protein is CASSLEPRGIHEQYF.

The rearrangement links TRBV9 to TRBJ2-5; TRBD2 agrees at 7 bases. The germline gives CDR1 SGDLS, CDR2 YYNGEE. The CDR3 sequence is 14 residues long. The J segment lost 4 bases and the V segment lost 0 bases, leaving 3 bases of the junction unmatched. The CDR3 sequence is CASSVAGRSETQYF. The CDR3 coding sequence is TGTGCCAGCAGCGTAGCCGGGAGGTCAGAGACCCAGTACTTC.